One T cell receptor beta chain is described in this entry. Antigen: not known. One end of the junction fails to match germline, which may point to a read error. The sample is drawn from a study of glioma-infiltrating T cells. Amplification of TCR alpha and beta CDR3 regions from RNA used iRepertoire nested multiplex PCR. TCRdb fed the multiplex PCR reads into MiXCR, producing one record per CDR3 protein. The sample holds some 130,000 distinct CDR3 sequences, approximately 24% seen once. Study findings and constraints: Gliomas, especially low-grade, showed above-expected tissue-blood divergence; non-neoplastic patients showed below.

The CDR3 runs to 13 residues. Germline values: CDR1 MGHRA, CDR2 YSYEKL. The clonotype was recovered from a human donor with low-grade glioma or glioblastoma, undergoing nonglioma brain surgery, or in good health (not recorded which). The gene calls are TRBV4-1 and TRBJ1-6; D may be TRBD1 (6 bases). Sample: glioma tissue, nonneoplastic brain tissue, or PBMCs (not recorded which). The CDR3: CASSLSGDSPLHF. For the CDR3, the DNA is TGTGCCAGCAGCCTCTCAGGGGATTCACCCCTCCACTTT.